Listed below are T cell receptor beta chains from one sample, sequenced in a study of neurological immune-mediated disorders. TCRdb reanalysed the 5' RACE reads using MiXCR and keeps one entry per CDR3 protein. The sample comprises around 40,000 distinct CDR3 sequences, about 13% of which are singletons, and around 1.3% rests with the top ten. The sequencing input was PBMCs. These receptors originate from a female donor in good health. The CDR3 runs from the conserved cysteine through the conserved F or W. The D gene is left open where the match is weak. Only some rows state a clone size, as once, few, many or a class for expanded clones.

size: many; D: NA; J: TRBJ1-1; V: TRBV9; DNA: TGTGCCAGCAGCCGGGGGGCCGCGGGGGACACTGAAGCTTTCTTT; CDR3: CASSRGAAGDTEAFF
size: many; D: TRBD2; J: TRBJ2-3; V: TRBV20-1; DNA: TGCAGTGCAAGCGTCGGGGGGTCTAAAGATACGCAGTATTTT; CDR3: CSASVGGSKDTQYF
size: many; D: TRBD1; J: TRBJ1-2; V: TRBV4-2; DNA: TGTGCCAGCAGCCAAGTCAACAGGGGGCGCGGGGCCAGTGGCTACACCTTC; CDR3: CASSQVNRGRGASGYTF
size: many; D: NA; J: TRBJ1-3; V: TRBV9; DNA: TGTGCCAGCAGCGCGCCAGGAGACTCTGGAAACACCATATATTTT; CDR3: CASSAPGDSGNTIYF
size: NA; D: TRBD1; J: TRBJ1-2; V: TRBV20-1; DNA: TGCAGTGCACCGGGACAGGGAGACAGTGCGGGGACCTTC; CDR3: CSAPGQGDSAGTF
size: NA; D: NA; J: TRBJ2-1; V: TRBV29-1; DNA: TGCAGCGTGGAGGGCAGGGCATCATCCTACAATGAGCAGTTCTTC; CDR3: CSVEGRASSYNEQFF
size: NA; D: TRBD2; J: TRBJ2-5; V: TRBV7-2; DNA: TGTGCCAGCAGCTTATCTGCGGTAGCGGGCCAAGAGACCCAGTACTTC; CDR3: CASSLSAVAGQETQYF
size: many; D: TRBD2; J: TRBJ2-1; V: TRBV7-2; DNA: TGTGCCAGCAGCTTAGGTCTAGCGGGGACCAATGAGCAGTTCTTC; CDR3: CASSLGLAGTNEQFF
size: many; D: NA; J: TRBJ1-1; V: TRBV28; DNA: TGTGCCAGCACCACCTCGGGGGTTGCGGTGAACACTGAAGCTTTCTTT; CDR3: CASTTSGVAVNTEAFF
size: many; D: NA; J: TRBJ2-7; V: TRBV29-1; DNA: TGCAGCGTTGAAGCCGGGAGTAAGAAGGTTTCCGAGCAGTACTTC; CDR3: CSVEAGSKKVSEQYF
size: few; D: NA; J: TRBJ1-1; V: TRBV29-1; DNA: TGCAGCGTTGAAAAATACAGCCTAAAGAACACTGAAGCTTTCTTT; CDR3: CSVEKYSLKNTEAFF